Presented here are 8 T cell receptor beta chains from one specimen sequenced in a study of shared clonotypes between healthy human individuals. Generated by immunoSEQ multiplex PCR, the TCRdb table keeps only in-frame clones and is missing some. This sample has some 480,000 clones, with roughly 85% found just once. Sequencing used PBMCs. The receptors were sampled from a woman between 40 and 55 years old in good health. Some clones in this sample may be carry-over from other donors' samples.

The chain joins TRBV29-1 to TRBJ2-5; 15 bases align to TRBD2. The CDR3 is made up of 18 amino acids. Per germline, CDR1 SQVTM and CDR2 ANQGSEA. Trimming removed 7 bases from V and 1 base from J; junction bases left unmatched: 13. CDR3 loop: CSAYRGLAGGPSQETQYF. The CDR3 coding sequence is TGCAGCGCTTACCGCGGACTAGCGGGAGGGCCCTCCCAAGAGACCCAGTACTTC. The full variable domain, rest sourced from reference TRBV29-1 and TRBJ2-5, is SAVISQKPSRDICQRGTSLTIQCQVDSQVTMMFWYRQQPGQSLTLIATANQGSEATYESGFVIDKFPISRPNLTFSTLTVSNMSPEDSSIYLCSAYRGLAGGPSQETQYFGPGTRLLVL.

The V call is TRBV18, the J call TRBJ2-7, with 9 bases identical to TRBD1. The CDR3 runs 16 residues. The J segment lost 2 bases and the V segment lost 1 base, leaving 6 bases of the junction unmatched. Germline V gene lookup returns CDR1 KGHSH and CDR2 LQKENI. The CDR3 DNA follows: TGTGCCAGCTCACCACTCCCGGGACAGGGCGCCTACGAGCAGTACTTC. Protein: CASSPLPGQGAYEQYF.

A few counts support this clone. The chain employs TRBV7-9 and TRBJ2-7; D possibly corresponds to TRBD2 (5 bases). CDR3 length equals 14 residues. The V end lost 2 bases, the J end lost 5 bases, and 13 bases lay between the germline ends. Germline CDR1 is SEHNR and CDR2 is FQNEAQ (reference sequence). The CDR3 spells CASSLSVGNDEQYF. The CDR3 DNA reads TGTGCCAGCAGCTTAAGCGTCGGGAATGACGAGCAGTACTTC.

The V call is TRBV5-1, the J call TRBJ2-3, with 14 nucleotides matching TRBD2. The germline gives CDR1 SGHRS, CDR2 YFSETQ. The CDR3 contains 17 residues. V shed 2 bases and J 6 bases; nucleotides not matched to a gene: 8. The DNA for the CDR3 is TGCGCCAGCAGCTTCGGGACTAGCGGGAGCGGTGGGGATACGCAGTATTTT. It yields the protein CASSFGTSGSGGDTQYF.

Turning to this clone: Distinct nucleotide sequences in the sample also encode this CDR3. The genes are TRBV6-5 and TRBJ2-7, with D perhaps matching TRBD1 or TRBD2 (5 bases each). Trimming left V 6 bases short and J 2 bases short, with 11 bases between. CDR1 is MNHEY and CDR2 is SVGAGI in the germline V gene. The CDR3 spans 13 residues. CDR3 region: CASSRDRTYEQYF. In DNA form, the CDR3 reads TGTGCCAGCAGCCGGGACCGAACCTACGAGCAGTACTTC.

The chain uses TRBV4-3 and TRBJ1-2, with D unclear. The V end was cut by 0 bases, the J end by 9 bases, with 14 bases between. The CDR3 has 14 amino acids. Germline V CDR1 and CDR2: LGHNA, YSLEER. CDR3 nucleotides: TGCGCCAGCAGCCAAGATAGGGCAACGCGTCGCTACACCTTC. The encoded protein is CASSQDRATRRYTF.

The rearrangement links TRBV6-5 to TRBJ1-2; 7 bases line up with TRBD1. The germline V gene has CDR1 MNHEY and CDR2 SVGAGI. The CDR3 is made up of 14 amino acids. The ends lost 7 bases at V and 0 bases at J; junction bases unmatched: 5. The CDR3 loop is CASTPGQTNYGYTF. For the CDR3, the DNA is TGTGCCAGCACCCCGGGACAGACTAACTATGGCTACACCTTC.

This clone was counted only a few times. The CDR3: CATSRTAYSNQPQHF. The DNA for the CDR3 is TGTGCCACCAGCAGGACAGCATATAGCAATCAGCCCCAGCATTTT. J is TRBJ1-5 and V is TRBV15; the D gene is possibly TRBD1 (5 bases). V lost 3 bases and J lost 0, with 9 bases in between. This CDR3 has 15 amino acids. Germline values: CDR1 LNHNV, CDR2 YYDKDF (reference sequence).